This is a list of T cell receptor beta chains from one sample in a study of shared clonotypes between healthy human individuals. Libraries were prepared by immunoSEQ multiplex PCR; TCRdb keeps only in-frame clonotypes and omits some of them. This table has 600,000 to 800,000 clones, 72% appearing once. The sample comprised memory CD4+ T cells sorted from blood. These receptors were collected from a woman in her thirties in good health. The CDR3 runs from the conserved cysteine through the conserved F or W. The order of the fields is D gene, clone size, V gene, J gene, CDR3 DNA, CDR3 protein. A D gene is named only where the DNA matches it firmly. Some rows have no size entry. The others give once, few or many, or a class for an expanded clone.

D: -; size: -; V: TRBV28; J: TRBJ1-2; DNA: TGTGCCAGCCGGGTTACCAAACCTTATGGCTACACCTTC; CDR3: CASRVTKPYGYTF
D: TRBD1; size: -; V: TRBV29-1; J: TRBJ1-1; DNA: TGCAGCGGGGACAGTCTTAGCCCAACTGAAGCTTTCTTT; CDR3: CSGDSLSPTEAFF
D: -; size: -; V: TRBV5-1; J: TRBJ2-3; DNA: TGCGCCAGCAGCCCACGTCGGGACGGAACAGATACGCAGTATTTT; CDR3: CASSPRRDGTDTQYF
D: -; size: -; V: TRBV18; J: TRBJ2-5; DNA: TGTGCCAGCTCTCCAGTGGTTGCGCAGAGCCAAGAGACCCAGTACTTC; CDR3: CASSPVVAQSQETQYF
D: -; size: many; V: TRBV4-1; J: TRBJ1-4; DNA: TGCGCCAGCAGCCAAGAAGCGGCAGGGATAGCGACTAATGAAAAACTGTTTTTT; CDR3: CASSQEAAGIATNEKLFF
D: -; size: -; V: TRBV2; J: TRBJ2-5; DNA: TGTGCCGGGGGGTTTGAGGCAGCCGAGACCCAGTACTTC; CDR3: CAGGFEAAETQYF
D: -; size: -; V: TRBV4-1; J: TRBJ2-1; DNA: TGCGCCAGCAGCCAGTCGACTTTACCCCTCTACAATGAGCAGTTCTTC; CDR3: CASSQSTLPLYNEQFF
D: -; size: -; V: TRBV29-1; J: TRBJ2-7; DNA: TGCAGCGTTGGCGATGGACAGCGCTGGGGCGAGCAGTACTTC; CDR3: CSVGDGQRWGEQYF
D: TRBD2; size: -; V: TRBV6-1; J: TRBJ2-5; DNA: TGTGCCAGCAGTGTTAGCGGGAGTGAAGAGACCCAGTACTTC; CDR3: CASSVSGSEETQYF
D: -; size: -; V: TRBV6-1; J: TRBJ1-2; DNA: TGTGCCAGCAGTGAAGCTCGGGGGGCTCATGGCTACACCTTC; CDR3: CASSEARGAHGYTF
D: -; size: -; V: TRBV10-3; J: TRBJ1-2; DNA: TGTGCCATCAGTGATCCCCGCTCTACTCTCTATGGCTACACCTTC; CDR3: CAISDPRSTLYGYTF
D: TRBD2; size: -; V: TRBV27; J: TRBJ2-7; DNA: TGTGCCAGCACCGGAGGACCGGGACTAGCGGGAGGCCCGACGTACGAGCAGTACTTC; CDR3: CASTGGPGLAGGPTYEQYF
D: -; size: few; V: TRBV18; J: TRBJ1-2; DNA: TGTGCCAGCTCACCAGCCGGGGGCTACGGCTACACCTTC; CDR3: CASSPAGGYGYTF
D: -; size: -; V: TRBV5-1; J: TRBJ2-2; DNA: TGCGCCAGCAGCTTGGCCGGACAAGGGAACACCGGGGAGCTGTTTTTT; CDR3: CASSLAGQGNTGELFF
D: TRBD2; size: -; V: TRBV28; J: TRBJ2-7; DNA: TGTGCCAGCAGTTTTGCGGGAGCGCGGAACGAGCAGTACTTC; CDR3: CASSFAGARNEQYF
D: -; size: once; V: TRBV28; J: TRBJ1-5; DNA: TGTGCCAGCAGTTTGACGGACGTCTCCCCCCAGCATTTT; CDR3: CASSLTDVSPQHF
D: TRBD1; size: -; V: TRBV10-3; J: TRBJ1-2; DNA: TGTGCCATCAGCCCGGGACAGGGGCCCTATGGCTACACCTTC; CDR3: CAISPGQGPYGYTF
D: -; size: few; V: TRBV2; J: TRBJ2-5; DNA: TGTGCCAGCGGGAAGTACCAAGAGACCCAGTACTTC; CDR3: CASGKYQETQYF
D: -; size: few; V: TRBV21-1; J: TRBJ2-7; DNA: TGTGCCAGCAGCAAACGGACAGGGGGCTCCGAGCAGTACTTC; CDR3: CASSKRTGGSEQYF
D: -; size: -; V: TRBV9; J: TRBJ1-2; DNA: TGTGCCAGCAGCGTAGCGTCGGGGGGCTATGGCTACACCTTC; CDR3: CASSVASGGYGYTF
D: TRBD2; size: -; V: TRBV28; J: TRBJ2-7; DNA: TGTGCCAGCAGTTTGGATCAAGCGGGAGGCCTCTCCTACGAGCAGTACTTC; CDR3: CASSLDQAGGLSYEQYF
D: TRBD2; size: once; V: TRBV7-9; J: TRBJ2-1; DNA: TGTGCCAGCAGCTCTAGCGGCTCCTACAATGAGCAGTTCTTC; CDR3: CASSSSGSYNEQFF
D: TRBD1; size: -; V: TRBV9; J: TRBJ2-3; DNA: TGTGCCAGCAGCGTAGCTACTGGACAGGTCACAGATACGCAGTATTTT; CDR3: CASSVATGQVTDTQYF
D: -; size: -; V: TRBV4-1; J: TRBJ2-7; DNA: TGCGCCAGCAGCCAACATCGACCACCCTACGAGCAGTACTTC; CDR3: CASSQHRPPYEQYF
D: TRBD1; size: many; V: TRBV5-1; J: TRBJ2-2; DNA: TGCGCCAGCAGCTTGGGAGACAGGGACACCGGGGAGCTGTTTTTT; CDR3: CASSLGDRDTGELFF
D: -; size: -; V: TRBV5-4; J: TRBJ1-3; DNA: TGTGCCAGCAGCGGGGGAACACCCTATGTGACTGGAAACACCATATATTTT; CDR3: CASSGGTPYVTGNTIYF
D: TRBD2; size: -; V: TRBV18; J: TRBJ2-5; DNA: TGTGCCAGCTCACCAAGCGGGAGCAGAGAGACCCAGTACTTC; CDR3: CASSPSGSRETQYF
D: -; size: once; V: TRBV2; J: TRBJ1-1; DNA: TGTGCCAGCAGTGACCCAACAGGGAGAGGGAACACTGAAGCTTTCTTT; CDR3: CASSDPTGRGNTEAFF
D: -; size: -; V: TRBV6-6; J: TRBJ1-3; DNA: TGTGCCAGCAGGGAAACAGGGCAGGGAAACACCATATATTTT; CDR3: CASRETGQGNTIYF
D: -; size: -; V: TRBV7-8; J: TRBJ2-1; DNA: TGTGCCAGCAGCTCCCTACAGGGAGACAATGAGCAGTTCTTC; CDR3: CASSSLQGDNEQFF
D: -; size: many; V: TRBV25-1; J: TRBJ1-4; DNA: TGTGCCAGCAGTGAAGCTCTCTCCCGGACAGCAACTAATGAAAAACTGTTTTTT; CDR3: CASSEALSRTATNEKLFF
D: -; size: -; V: TRBV5-5; J: TRBJ2-3; DNA: TGTGCCAGCAGTTGGATCACAGATACGCAGTATTTT; CDR3: CASSWITDTQYF
D: -; size: -; V: TRBV5-1; J: TRBJ2-5; DNA: TGCGCCAGCAGCTTCTCGACAGGGAGGGAGACCCAGTACTTC; CDR3: CASSFSTGRETQYF
D: TRBD1; size: -; V: TRBV11-2; J: TRBJ2-7; DNA: TGTGCCAGCAGCTTAAAGGGGGCGGGTGACGAGCAGTACTTC; CDR3: CASSLKGAGDEQYF
D: -; size: -; V: TRBV7-8; J: TRBJ2-1; DNA: TGTGCCAGCAGCTTAGGGCTGTACCCTTACAATGAGCAGTTCTTC; CDR3: CASSLGLYPYNEQFF
D: -; size: -; V: TRBV5-1; J: TRBJ2-7; DNA: TGCGCCACCTCCTTTGAAAGGGGCACCCACGAGCAGTACTTC; CDR3: CATSFERGTHEQYF
D: TRBD2; size: -; V: TRBV5-1; J: TRBJ2-7; DNA: TGCGCCAGCAGCTCCCACGCTAGCGGGAGGGCCTACGAGCAGTACTTC; CDR3: CASSSHASGRAYEQYF
D: -; size: once; V: TRBV2; J: TRBJ1-2; DNA: TGTGCCAGCAGTTGGGCTAACTATGGCTACACCTTC; CDR3: CASSWANYGYTF
D: TRBD1; size: -; V: TRBV7-2; J: TRBJ1-2; DNA: TGTGCCAGCAGCAATTTTCTGACAGGGGCCTATGGCTACACCTTC; CDR3: CASSNFLTGAYGYTF
D: TRBD1; size: -; V: TRBV19; J: TRBJ1-1; DNA: TGTGCCAGTAGTACCCATGGACAGGGTGTCACTGAAGCTTTCTTT; CDR3: CASSTHGQGVTEAFF
D: TRBD2; size: -; V: TRBV27; J: TRBJ2-5; DNA: TGTGCCAGCAGTCCCAAGCTCCCGGGACTAGCGGGATCGGAGACCCAGTACTTC; CDR3: CASSPKLPGLAGSETQYF